This TCR beta chain stems from a study of T-cell memory formation after mild COVID-19. Overall study findings and caveats: The CD4+ clones that contracted clustered mainly within CM and EM, and the CD8+ clones concentrated in EMRA.

Regarding this clonotype: Its target is unknown. Being one base from a much bigger clone, this may be a read error.

This CDR3 comprises 14 residues. TCRdb reprocessed the 5' RACE reads via MiXCR and lists one record per CDR3 protein. This table holds approximately 350,000 distinct CDR3 sequences, under 15% found once. V is TRBV12-3 or TRBV12-4 and J is TRBJ2-2; 7 bases fit TRBD2. Specimen: PBMCs or a T cell subset sorted from them (not recorded which). The clonotype was recovered from a man aged 18 to 29 who had mild COVID-19 (a few samples of this study predate the infection). Cell type and time point are not known. For the CDR3, the DNA is TGTGCCAGCAGTTTCGCGGGGGTTCGCGGGGAGCTGTCTTTT. It translates to CASSFAGVRGELSF.